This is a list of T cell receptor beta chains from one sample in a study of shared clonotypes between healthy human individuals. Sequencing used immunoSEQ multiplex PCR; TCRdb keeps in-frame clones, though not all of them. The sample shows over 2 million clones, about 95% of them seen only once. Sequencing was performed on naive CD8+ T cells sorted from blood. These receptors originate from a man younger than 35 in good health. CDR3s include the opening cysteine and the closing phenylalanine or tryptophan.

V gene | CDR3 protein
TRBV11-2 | CASSLASGYSNQPQHF
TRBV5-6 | CASSLEPRDTQYF
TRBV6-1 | CASSERGTYEQYF
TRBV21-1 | CASSKRRGSAKGKYF
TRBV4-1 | CASSQDQSSGTILDEQFF
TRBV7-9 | CASSLDGFYEQYF
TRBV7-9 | CASSLVMADEQFF
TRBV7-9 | CASRSGIGEQYF
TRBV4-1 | CASSQERTGGSTDTQYF
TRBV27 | CASSLAGTDTQYF
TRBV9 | CASSVGGNLLYGYTF
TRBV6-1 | CASSEEVSEQFF
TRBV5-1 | CASSLEGELGGYTF
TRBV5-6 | CASSPRALYEQYF
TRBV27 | CASSPADGNNEQFF
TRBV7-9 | CASSLDLVAEQFF